The present entry profiles one T cell receptor beta chain with its context. The antigen is not known. This sample is part of a study of long-term antiretroviral therapy in people with HIV. Findings and limits, study-wide: Post-treatment diversity went higher with ART but stayed below transplant donor controls. Documentation of ART adherence, viral resistance or therapy changes was absent.

The CDR3 is 17 amino acids. The ends lost 4 bases at V and 0 bases at J; junction bases unmatched: 6. Germline V gene sequence: CDR1 SGHKS, CDR2 YYEKEE (reference sequence). Runs used v3.0 of the immunoSEQ assay and were done at survey level. TCRdb's copy holds only in-frame clones and misses some; the assay was immunoSEQ multiplex PCR. This table has 29,000 or so clones, 90% to 95% appearing once. This chain connects TRBV5-5 to TRBJ2-2; 10 bases map to TRBD2. The sequence was obtained from a man aged 45 to 65 with HIV. The sample in question was unsorted PBMCs, obtained 7.4 years after starting antiretroviral therapy. The CDR3 here is CASSPAAGGANTGELFF. The DNA for the CDR3 is TGTGCCAGCAGCCCTGCAGCGGGGGGGGCGAACACCGGGGAGCTGTTTTTT. Full variable domain (outside the CDR3, taken from reference TRBV5-5 and TRBJ2-2): DAGVTQSPTHLIKTRGQQVTLRCSPISGHKSVSWYQQVLGQGPQFIFQYYEKEERGRGNFPDRFSARQFPNYSSELNVNALLLGDSALYLCASSPAAGGANTGELFFGEGSRLTVL.